A single TCR beta chain is shown here with its context. These data are taken from a study of blood T cell repertoires in COVID-19. Study background: Both acute and convalescent COVID-19 samples were obtained from the United States, Italy and Spain. T cells, B-cell-depleted T cells, or PBMCs supplied cDNA or gDNA.

Original analysis: Estimated nucleated cell counts came from reference gene primer amplification. Clones were read by immunoSEQ multiplex PCR, and TCRdb kept only the in-frame ones, dropping some. Clone size and the V and J calls come from that table; the DNA yielded D and trimming. Altogether more than 95,000 clones are present, approximately 90% being singletons, with the ten largest covering less than 2%. Germline CDR1 is KGHDR and CDR2 is SFDVKD. V was shortened by 4 bases and J by 6 bases, with 15 bases between the two germline ends. The length of the CDR3 is 15 residues. The sample comprised peripheral blood. This clonotype was obtained from a human donor with active COVID-19. The donor label of this sample is uncertain. This rearrangement joins TRBV24-1 to TRBJ1-3, with D tentatively TRBD1 (6 bases). The CDR3 DNA is TGTGCCACCAGTGACCCCAGGGGTGGAGAAAACACCATATATTTT. This gives the protein CATSDPRGGENTIYF.